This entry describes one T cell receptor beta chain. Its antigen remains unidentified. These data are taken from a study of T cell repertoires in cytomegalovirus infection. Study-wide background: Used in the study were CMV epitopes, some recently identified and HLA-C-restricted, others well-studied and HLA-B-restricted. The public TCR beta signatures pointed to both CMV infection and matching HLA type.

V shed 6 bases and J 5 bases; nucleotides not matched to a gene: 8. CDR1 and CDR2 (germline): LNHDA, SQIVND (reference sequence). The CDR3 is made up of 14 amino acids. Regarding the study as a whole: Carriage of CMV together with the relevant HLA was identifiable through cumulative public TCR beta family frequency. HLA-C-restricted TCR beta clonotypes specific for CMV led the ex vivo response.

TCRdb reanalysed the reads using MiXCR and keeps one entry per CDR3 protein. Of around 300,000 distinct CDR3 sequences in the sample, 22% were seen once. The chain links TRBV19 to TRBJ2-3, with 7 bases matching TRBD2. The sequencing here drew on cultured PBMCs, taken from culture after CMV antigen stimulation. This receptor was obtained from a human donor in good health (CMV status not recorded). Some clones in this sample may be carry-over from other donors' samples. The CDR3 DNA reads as TGTGCCAGTAGCCGGACTAGTCATCAAGATACGCAGTATTTT. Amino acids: CASSRTSHQDTQYF.